This is a list of T cell receptor beta chains from one sample in a study of somatic mutations in cytotoxic T cells in rheumatoid arthritis. The assay was immunoSEQ multiplex PCR, and TCRdb's table has in-frame clones only and misses some. This sample has 6,000 to 8,000 clones, with roughly four fifths found just once. Material for sequencing was CD8+ T cells sorted from blood. The receptors originated from an older woman in good health. Both conserved end residues are part of each CDR3. A D gene is named only where the DNA matches it firmly. A row's size may be missing; if present it is once, few, many or a size class.

size | J | D | V | CDR3 | DNA
large | TRBJ2-3 | . | TRBV6-4 | CASSGLPTDTQYF | TGTGCCAGCAGTGGACTCCCTACAGATACGCAGTATTTT
. | TRBJ2-7 | . | TRBV4-3 | CASSPDRALSAYEQYF | TGCGCCAGCTCACCGGACAGAGCCCTATCCGCCTACGAGCAGTACTTC
. | TRBJ1-1 | TRBD1 | TRBV6-1 | CASKSRGSTEAFF | TGTGCCAGCAAGTCCAGGGGGAGCACTGAAGCTTTCTTT
. | TRBJ1-2 | . | TRBV2 | CASSINSDSPYGYTF | TGTGCCAGCAGTATAAATTCAGATTCCCCCTATGGCTACACCTTC
. | TRBJ2-5 | . | TRBV7-3 | CASSLLGEETQYF | TGTGCCAGCAGCCTCCTGGGCGAAGAGACCCAGTACTTC
. | TRBJ2-7 | . | TRBV7-9 | CASSPPWGEDEQYF | TGTGCCAGCAGCCCCCCTTGGGGAGAAGACGAGCAGTACTTC
. | TRBJ1-1 | . | TRBV29-1 | CSVDSSGRTEAFF | TGCAGCGTTGACTCTTCAGGGCGTACTGAAGCTTTCTTT
. | TRBJ1-1 | . | TRBV11-2 | CASSASGTFLLMNTEAFF | TGTGCCAGCAGCGCGTCCGGGACATTCCTTCTGATGAACACTGAAGCTTTCTTT
large | TRBJ2-7 | . | TRBV30 | CAWMGEGGEQYF | TGTGCCTGGATGGGGGAGGGGGGCGAGCAGTACTTC
once | TRBJ2-5 | . | TRBV11-3 | CASSFGHSPSETQYF | TGTGCCAGCAGCTTTGGTCACAGCCCATCAGAGACCCAGTACTTC
once | TRBJ2-1 | TRBD2 | TRBV6-1 | CASSPGTSGIGEQFF | TGTGCCAGCAGCCCCGGGACTAGCGGGATCGGCGAGCAGTTCTTC
. | TRBJ2-7 | . | TRBV9 | CASKTLRSSYEQYF | TGTGCCAGCAAAACCCTGAGGAGCTCCTACGAGCAGTACTTC
. | TRBJ2-7 | . | TRBV6-5 | CASSYLAEAYEQYF | TGTGCCAGCAGTTACTTGGCAGAGGCATACGAGCAGTACTTC
. | TRBJ1-5 | . | TRBV28 | CASRDTRNQPQHF | TGTGCCAGCAGGGACACCCGCAATCAGCCCCAGCATTTT
. | TRBJ1-4 | . | TRBV4-3 | CASSQGLGRATNEKLFF | TGCGCCAGCAGCCAAGGGTTGGGGAGGGCAACTAATGAAAAACTGTTTTTT
once | TRBJ1-2 | . | TRBV9 | CASSVITGGGYTF | TGTGCCAGCAGCGTTATAACTGGGGGGGGCTACACCTTC
. | TRBJ2-7 | TRBD1 | TRBV27 | CASSPRWTGIRNEQYF | TGTGCCAGCAGTCCCCGTTGGACAGGGATTAGGAACGAGCAGTACTTC
. | TRBJ2-7 | TRBD2 | TRBV4-1 | CASSQGLAGGYEQYF | TGCGCCAGCAGCCAAGGGTTGGCGGGAGGATACGAGCAGTACTTC
. | TRBJ2-5 | . | TRBV2 | CASSLDQETQYF | TGTGCCAGCAGTTTAGACCAAGAGACCCAGTACTTC
. | TRBJ2-7 | . | TRBV28 | CASRPFTGPSYEQYF | TGTGCCAGCAGACCATTCACCGGTCCCTCCTACGAGCAGTACTTC
. | TRBJ2-3 | TRBD2 | TRBV9 | CASSVVAGEYTDTQYF | TGTGCCAGCAGCGTAGTGGCGGGGGAGTACACAGATACGCAGTATTTT
. | TRBJ2-7 | TRBD2 | TRBV11-2 | CASSLVWGGSLYEQYF | TGTGCCAGCAGCTTAGTGTGGGGGGGGTCCCTCTACGAGCAGTACTTC
. | TRBJ2-3 | . | TRBV6-1 | CASTPAYHTDTQYF | TGTGCCAGCACCCCCGCCTATCACACAGATACGCAGTATTTT
once | TRBJ2-3 | . | TRBV28 | CASSFGRTDTQYF | TGTGCCAGCAGTTTTGGGAGGACAGATACGCAGTATTTT
. | TRBJ2-1 | TRBD2 | TRBV30 | CAWSVGLAGGFF | TGTGCCTGGAGTGTGGGACTAGCGGGGGGGTTCTTC
. | TRBJ2-3 | . | TRBV7-3 | CASSLVEGTDTQYF | TGTGCCAGCAGCTTAGTCGAGGGCACAGATACGCAGTATTTT
. | TRBJ2-1 | TRBD2 | TRBV28 | CASSWTTSGREDEQFF | TGTGCCAGCAGTTGGACAACTAGCGGGAGAGAAGATGAGCAGTTCTTC
medium-sized | TRBJ2-2 | TRBD2 | TRBV30 | CAWRKLADTGELFF | TGTGCCTGGAGAAAGCTAGCGGACACCGGGGAGCTGTTTTTT
medium-sized | TRBJ2-4 | TRBD1 | TRBV4-3 | CASSRVKQGQVVNAKNIQYF | TGCGCCAGCAGCCGCGTTAAGCAGGGACAGGTCGTGAATGCCAAAAACATTCAGTACTTC
once | TRBJ2-5 | TRBD2 | TRBV29-1 | CSVSRKGLAAETQYF | TGCAGCGTTTCACGCAAGGGACTAGCCGCGGAGACCCAGTACTTC